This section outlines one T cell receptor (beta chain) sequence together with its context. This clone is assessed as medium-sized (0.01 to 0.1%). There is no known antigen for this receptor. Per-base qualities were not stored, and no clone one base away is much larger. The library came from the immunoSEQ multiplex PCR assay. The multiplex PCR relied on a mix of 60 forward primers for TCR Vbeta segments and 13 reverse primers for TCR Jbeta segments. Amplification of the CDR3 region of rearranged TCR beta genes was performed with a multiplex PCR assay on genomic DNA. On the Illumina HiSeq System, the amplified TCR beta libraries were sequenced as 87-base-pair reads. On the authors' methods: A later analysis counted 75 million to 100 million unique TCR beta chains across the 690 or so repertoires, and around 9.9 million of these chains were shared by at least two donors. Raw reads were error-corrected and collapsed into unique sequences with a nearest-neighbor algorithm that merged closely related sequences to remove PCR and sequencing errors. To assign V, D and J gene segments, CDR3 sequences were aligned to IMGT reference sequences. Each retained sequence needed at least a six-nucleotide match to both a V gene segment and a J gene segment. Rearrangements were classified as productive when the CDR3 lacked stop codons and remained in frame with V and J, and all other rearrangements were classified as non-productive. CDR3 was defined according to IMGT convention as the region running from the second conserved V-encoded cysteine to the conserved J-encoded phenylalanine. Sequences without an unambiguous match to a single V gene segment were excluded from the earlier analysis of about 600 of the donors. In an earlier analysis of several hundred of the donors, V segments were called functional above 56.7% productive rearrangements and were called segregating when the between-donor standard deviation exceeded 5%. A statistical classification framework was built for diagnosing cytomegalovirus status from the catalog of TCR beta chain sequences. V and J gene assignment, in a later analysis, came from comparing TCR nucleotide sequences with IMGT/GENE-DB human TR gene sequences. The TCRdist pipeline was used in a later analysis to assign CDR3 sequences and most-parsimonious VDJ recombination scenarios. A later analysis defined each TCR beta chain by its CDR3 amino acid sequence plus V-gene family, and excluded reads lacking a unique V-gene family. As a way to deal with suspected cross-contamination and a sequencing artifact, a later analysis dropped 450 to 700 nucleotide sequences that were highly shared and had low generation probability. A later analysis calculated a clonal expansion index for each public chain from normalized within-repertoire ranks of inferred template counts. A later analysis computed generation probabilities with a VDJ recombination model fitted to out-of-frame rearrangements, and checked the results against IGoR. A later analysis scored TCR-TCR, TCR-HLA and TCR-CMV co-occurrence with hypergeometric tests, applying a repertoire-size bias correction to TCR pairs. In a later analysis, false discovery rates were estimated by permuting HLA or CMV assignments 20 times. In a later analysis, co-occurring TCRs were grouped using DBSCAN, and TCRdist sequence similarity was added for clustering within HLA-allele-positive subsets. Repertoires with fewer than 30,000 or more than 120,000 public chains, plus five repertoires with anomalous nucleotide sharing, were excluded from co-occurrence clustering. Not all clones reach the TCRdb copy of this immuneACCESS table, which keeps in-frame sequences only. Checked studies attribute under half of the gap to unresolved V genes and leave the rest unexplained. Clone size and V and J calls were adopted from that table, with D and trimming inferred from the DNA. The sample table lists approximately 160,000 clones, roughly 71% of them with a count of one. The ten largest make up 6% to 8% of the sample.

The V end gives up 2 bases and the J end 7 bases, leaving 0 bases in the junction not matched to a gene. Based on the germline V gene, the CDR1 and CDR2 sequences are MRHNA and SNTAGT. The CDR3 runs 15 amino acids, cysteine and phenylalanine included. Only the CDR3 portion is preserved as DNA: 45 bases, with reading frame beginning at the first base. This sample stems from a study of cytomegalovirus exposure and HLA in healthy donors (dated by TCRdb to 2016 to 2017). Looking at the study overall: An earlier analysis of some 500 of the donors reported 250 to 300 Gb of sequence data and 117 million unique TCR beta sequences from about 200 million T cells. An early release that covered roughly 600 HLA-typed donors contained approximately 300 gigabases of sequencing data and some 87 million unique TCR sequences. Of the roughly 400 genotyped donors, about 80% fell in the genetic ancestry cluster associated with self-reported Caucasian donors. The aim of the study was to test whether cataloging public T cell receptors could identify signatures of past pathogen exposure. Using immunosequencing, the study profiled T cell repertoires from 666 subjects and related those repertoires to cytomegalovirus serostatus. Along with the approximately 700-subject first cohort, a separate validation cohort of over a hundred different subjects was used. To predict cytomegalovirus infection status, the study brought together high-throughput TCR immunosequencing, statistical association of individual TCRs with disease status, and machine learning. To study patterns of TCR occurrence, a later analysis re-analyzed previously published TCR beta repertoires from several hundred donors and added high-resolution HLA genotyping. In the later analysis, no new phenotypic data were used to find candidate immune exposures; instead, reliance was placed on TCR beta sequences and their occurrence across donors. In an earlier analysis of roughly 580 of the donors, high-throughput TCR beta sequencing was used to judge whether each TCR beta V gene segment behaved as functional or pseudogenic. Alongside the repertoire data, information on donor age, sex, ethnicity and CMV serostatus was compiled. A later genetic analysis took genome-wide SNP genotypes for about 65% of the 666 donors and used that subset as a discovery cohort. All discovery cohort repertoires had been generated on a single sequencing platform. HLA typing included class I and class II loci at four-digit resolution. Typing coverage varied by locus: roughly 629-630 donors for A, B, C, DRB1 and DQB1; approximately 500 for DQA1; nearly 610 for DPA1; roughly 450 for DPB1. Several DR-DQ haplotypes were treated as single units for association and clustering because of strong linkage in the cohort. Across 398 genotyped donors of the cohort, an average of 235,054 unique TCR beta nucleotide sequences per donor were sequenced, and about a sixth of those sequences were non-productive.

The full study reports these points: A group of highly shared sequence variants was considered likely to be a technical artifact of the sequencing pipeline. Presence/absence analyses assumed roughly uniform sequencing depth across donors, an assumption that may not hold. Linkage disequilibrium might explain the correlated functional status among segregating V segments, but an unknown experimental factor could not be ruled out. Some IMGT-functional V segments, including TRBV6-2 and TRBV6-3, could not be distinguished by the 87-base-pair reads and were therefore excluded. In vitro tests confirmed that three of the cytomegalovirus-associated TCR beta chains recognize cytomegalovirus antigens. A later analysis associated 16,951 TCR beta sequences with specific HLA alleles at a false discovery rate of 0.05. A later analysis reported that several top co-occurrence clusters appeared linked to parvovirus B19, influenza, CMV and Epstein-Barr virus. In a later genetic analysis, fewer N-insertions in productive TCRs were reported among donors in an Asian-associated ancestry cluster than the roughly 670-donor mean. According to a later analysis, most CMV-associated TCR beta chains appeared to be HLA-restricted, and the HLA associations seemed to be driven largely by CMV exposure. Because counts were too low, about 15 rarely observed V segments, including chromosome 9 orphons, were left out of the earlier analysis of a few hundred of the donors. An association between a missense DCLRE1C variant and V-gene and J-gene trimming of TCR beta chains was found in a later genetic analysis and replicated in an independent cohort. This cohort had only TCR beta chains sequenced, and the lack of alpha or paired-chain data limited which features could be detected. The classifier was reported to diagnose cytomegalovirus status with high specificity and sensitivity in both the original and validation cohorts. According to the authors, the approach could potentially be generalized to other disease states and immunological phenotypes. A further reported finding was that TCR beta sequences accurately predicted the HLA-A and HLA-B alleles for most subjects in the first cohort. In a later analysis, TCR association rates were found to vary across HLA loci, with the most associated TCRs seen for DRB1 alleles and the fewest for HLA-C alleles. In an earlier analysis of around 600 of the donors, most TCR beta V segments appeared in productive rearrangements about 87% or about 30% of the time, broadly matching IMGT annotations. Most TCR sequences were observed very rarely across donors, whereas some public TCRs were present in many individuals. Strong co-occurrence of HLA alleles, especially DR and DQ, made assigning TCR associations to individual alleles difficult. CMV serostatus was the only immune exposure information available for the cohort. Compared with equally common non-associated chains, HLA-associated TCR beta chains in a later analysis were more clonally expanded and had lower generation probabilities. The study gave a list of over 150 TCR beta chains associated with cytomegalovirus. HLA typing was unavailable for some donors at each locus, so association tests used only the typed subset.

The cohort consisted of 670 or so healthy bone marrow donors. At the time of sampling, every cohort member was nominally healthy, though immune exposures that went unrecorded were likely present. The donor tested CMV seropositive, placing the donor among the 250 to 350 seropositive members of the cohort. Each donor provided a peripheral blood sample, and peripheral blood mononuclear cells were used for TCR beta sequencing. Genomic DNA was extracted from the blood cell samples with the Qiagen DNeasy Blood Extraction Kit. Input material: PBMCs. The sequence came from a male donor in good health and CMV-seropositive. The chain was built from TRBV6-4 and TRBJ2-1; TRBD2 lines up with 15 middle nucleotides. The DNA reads TGTGCCAGCAGTGACGGGACTAGCGGGGGGAATGAGCAGTTCTTC. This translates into CASSDGTSGGNEQFF.